This T cell receptor beta chain emerged from a study of tumor-infiltrating lymphocytes in localized non-small cell lung cancer. At the level of the study: Resected tumor was paired with non-adjacent uninvolved lung from the same patient. Findings and caveats of the study: Not all patients were TCR sequenced, owing to tissue quantity. Tumor T-cell fraction from TCR sequencing was not associated with recurrence-free survival (p = 0.61). Different pieces of the same tissue were used for each assay.

TCRdb's copy holds only in-frame clones and misses some; the assay was immunoSEQ multiplex PCR. The data contain about 16,000 clones, 35% to 55% of them singletons. The CDR3 contains 14 residues. Germline V gene sequence: CDR1 LNHDA, CDR2 SQIVND (reference sequence). V trimming: 4 bases; J trimming: 2 bases; junction bases outside the gene matches: 2. Notes on this clone: The target antigen is unknown.

Sample: lung tumor tissue. This chain links TRBV19 with TRBJ2-1; 7 nucleotides match TRBD2. The receptor was isolated from a human donor with non-small cell lung cancer. The CDR3 sequence is CASSTGLAYNEQFF. The CDR3 bases are TGTGCCAGTAGTACTGGACTAGCCTACAATGAGCAGTTCTTC. The full variable domain, in which reference TRBV19 and TRBJ2-1 provide the parts outside the CDR3, is DGGITQSPKYLFRKEGQNVTLSCEQNLNHDAMYWYRQDPGQGLRLIYYSQIVNDFQKGDIAEGYSVSREKKESFPLTVTSAQKNPTAFYLCASSTGLAYNEQFFGPGTRLTVL.